This TCR beta chain came from a study of T cell responses to AZD1222 COVID-19 vaccine. The sample holds one count of this clone. Sequencing used immunoSEQ multiplex PCR; TCRdb keeps in-frame clones, though not all of them. The sample lists under 35,000 clones, 91% occurring once. The sequencing here drew on peripheral blood, taken on day 0 of AZD1222 vaccination. This TCR derives from an adult in good health.

CDR3 nucleotides: TGTGCCAGCAGCGTCGGCGATGCAACTAATGAAAAACTGTTTTTT. It encodes CASSVGDATNEKLFF. This chain links TRBV9 with TRBJ1-4; D uncertain. The CDR3 runs to 15 residues. Germline V gene data show CDR1 as SGDLS and CDR2 as YYNGEE. V gave up 2 bases and J gave up 0 bases, with 8 bases separating them.